A selection of T cell receptor beta chains follows, all from one sample in a study of PD-L1 blockade in urothelial cancer. Measured with immunoSEQ multiplex PCR; TCRdb has only the in-frame clones, and not every one. The repertoire holds some 45,000 clones, nearly 90% seen once, with roughly 25% in the top ten. The source was PBMCs, collected around atezolizumab (anti-PD-L1) treatment. These receptors were obtained from a donor at least 40 years old with urothelial cancer. The conserved cysteine and the conserved F or W are not part of the CDR3 here. Clone size is stated in some rows and not others, as once, few, many or a class when expanded.

>TRBJ2-7|-|TRBV28
ASPAQGSSYEQY
>TRBJ1-3|-|TRBV13
ASSLGTGAGNTIY
>TRBJ2-3|-|TRBV11-1
ASSLFLGRDTDTQY
>TRBJ2-3|-|TRBV21-1
ATGLAGAWDTQY
>TRBJ1-3|-|TRBV18
ASSRAPGDTIY
>TRBJ2-3|-|TRBV19
ASSIGEWADTQY
>TRBJ2-3|once|TRBV7-8
ASSPRGGLLATQY
>TRBJ2-2|-|TRBV23-1
ASSHLAGGKNGELF
>TRBJ1-2|few|TRBV4-3
ASSQEPTGSSNYGYT
>TRBJ2-5|-|TRBV10-2
ASSESAGTQY
>TRBJ2-7|-|TRBV7-2
ASSTRTPSSGRGLYEQY
>TRBJ1-2|-|TRBV7-8
ASSLARQGLSGYT